The source of this T cell receptor (beta chain) is a study of beta chain features in type 1 diabetes. Expressed TCRB transcripts got sequenced, as all isolated RNA was reverse transcribed. Measured with immunoSEQ multiplex PCR; TCRdb has only the in-frame clones, and not every one. The table includes about 240,000 clones, about 15% detected once. Concerning this clone: The antigen is not known.

Study-wide points: For patients, the naive, central memory and Treg TCRB repertoires appeared more alike than for healthy donors. Type 1 diabetes patients had VDJ junctions that carried fewer insertions and more deletions. Researchers could not determine here whether HLA type influences TCRB rearrangement. Type 1 diabetes patients showed a moderate but significant shortening of TCRB CDR3s in all four CD4+ subsets.

V shed 7 bases and J 4 bases; nucleotides not matched to a gene: 5. CDR1 is MNHEY, CDR2 SMNVEV, per germline (reference sequence). This CDR3 is built from 16 residues. Sequenced input: naive CD4+ T cells from blood. The chain links TRBV27 to TRBJ2-3; 16 nucleotides align to TRBD2. This TCR was recovered from a man aged 25 to 40 with type 1 diabetes. The CDR3 region has the DNA TGTGCCAGCACCCCCGGGACTAGCGGGGGGGCAGATACGCAGTATTTT. Encoded protein: CASTPGTSGGADTQYF.